Below are 14 T cell receptor beta chains sequenced from a single sample in a study of blood T cell repertoires in COVID-19. Sequencing used immunoSEQ multiplex PCR; TCRdb keeps in-frame clones, though not all of them. The sample lists some 150,000 clones, approximately 88% occurring once. The sequencing input was peripheral blood. These receptors were collected from a man in his sixties or seventies with acute or convalescent COVID-19.

This chain joins TRBV7-2 and TRBJ2-5, with TRBD1 matching over 7 bases. The junction had 7 bases not matched to a gene; V was cut back by 1 base and J by 5 bases. Germline values: CDR1 SGHTA, CDR2 FQGNSA. The CDR3 has 15 residues. The CDR3 DNA sequence: TGTGCCAGCAGCTTAGGTACAGGGGTGGTGGAGACCCAGTACTTC. The encoded protein is CASSLGTGVVETQYF.

This chain connects TRBV5-5 to TRBJ2-3; perhaps TRBD1 as D (6 bases). The CDR3 has 13 residues. CDR1 is SGHKS and CDR2 is YYEKEE in the germline V gene (reference sequence). Trimming removed 5 bases at V and 4 bases at J, with 11 bases between. Here the CDR3 reads CASRAAGADTQYF. The CDR3 DNA reads as TGTGCCAGCAGGGCCGCAGGGGCAGATACGCAGTATTTT.

The gene calls are TRBV4-1 and TRBJ2-1, with 7 bases fitting TRBD2. CDR1 and CDR2 (germline): MGHRA, YSYEKL. This CDR3 spans 18 amino acids. Trimming took 0 bases from V and 0 from J; bases not matched to a gene: 8. The CDR3 sequence is CASSQDTSSGSSYNEQFF. CDR3 in DNA: TGCGCCAGCAGCCAAGATACGTCTAGCGGAAGCTCCTACAATGAGCAGTTCTTC.

This sequence joins TRBV6-5 and TRBJ1-2, with a possible D match to TRBD1 (6 bases). Germline values: CDR1 MNHEY, CDR2 SVGAGI. V lost 5 bases and J lost 6, with 13 bases in between. This CDR3 has 13 residues. As DNA, the CDR3 is TGTGCCAGCAGTCAACGGACAGCCCATGGCTACACCTTC. Protein product: CASSQRTAHGYTF.

The chain is built from TRBV6-5 and TRBJ1-2, with 8 bases aligning to TRBD1. CDR1 MNHEY and CDR2 SVGAGI come from the germline V gene. V gave up 8 bases and J gave up 3 bases; unmatched junction bases: 5. This CDR3 spans 13 amino acids. The CDR3 spells CASRTGIDYGYTF. CDR3 nucleotide sequence: TGTGCCAGCCGGACAGGGATAGACTATGGCTACACCTTC.

The chain employs TRBV15 and TRBJ2-1; perhaps TRBD1 as D (5 bases). The CDR3 is made up of 12 amino acids. The ends were cut back, 9 bases at V and 9 bases at J, with 15 bases in the middle. Looked up from germline, CDR1 is LNHNV and CDR2 is YYDKDF (reference sequence). In DNA, the CDR3 is TGTGCCACGAGCTCTCAGGGTAGTGAGCAGTTCTTC. Translating it yields CATSSQGSEQFF.

This chain joins TRBV27 and TRBJ1-2; D possibly corresponds to TRBD1 (5 bases). The CDR3 runs to 18 residues. Germline-derived CDR1 and CDR2 are MNHEY and SMNVEV (reference sequence). V gave up 6 bases and J gave up 4 bases, with 27 bases separating them. The CDR3 sequence: CASSLVRGLQHNLYGYTF. In DNA, the CDR3 is TGTGCCAGCAGCCTCGTAAGGGGACTGCAACACAACCTCTATGGCTACACCTTC.

The genes are TRBV19 and TRBJ2-7, with 8 bases aligning to TRBD2. Germline V lookup: CDR1 LNHDA, CDR2 SQIVND (reference sequence). CDR3 length: 14 amino acids. After removal of 3 bases from V and 6 bases from J, the junction contained 7 bases not matched to a gene. The DNA of the CDR3 is TGTGCCAGTAGTATGACTAGCGTAGTAAGCGAGCAGTACTTC. Protein product: CASSMTSVVSEQYF.

The rearrangement links TRBV6-5 to TRBJ2-3, with 11 nucleotides matching TRBD1. The CDR3 sequence is 14 residues long. In germline, CDR1 is MNHEY, CDR2 SVGAGI. J gave up 5 bases and V 6 bases, and 4 bases lay outside the gene matches. This CDR3 is CASSLGQGEDTQYF. Written as DNA, the CDR3 is TGTGCCAGCAGCCTGGGACAGGGGGAAGATACGCAGTATTTT.

V gene TRBV5-1 combines with J gene TRBJ1-4, with TRBD1 as a possible D gene (6 bases). The CDR3 length is 15 residues. Germline lookup yields CDR1 SGHRS and CDR2 YFSETQ. V dropped 4 bases and J dropped 7 bases, with 17 bases sitting between them. The CDR3: CASSVTGSIGEKLFF. In DNA, the CDR3 is TGCGCCAGCAGCGTAACAGGGAGCATCGGTGAAAAACTGTTTTTT. Complete variable domain (other parts from reference TRBV5-1 and TRBJ1-4): KAGVTQTPRYLIKTRGQQVTLSCSPISGHRSVSWYQQTPGQGLQFLFEYFSETQRNKGNFPGRFSGRQFSNSRSEMNVSTLELGDSALYLCASSVTGSIGEKLFFGSGTQLSVL.

This chain connects TRBV15 to TRBJ2-7; 10 nucleotides line up with TRBD1. Per germline, CDR1 LNHNV and CDR2 YYDKDF (reference sequence). V dropped 1 base and J dropped 4; count of bases not matched to a gene: 10. This CDR3 is built from 17 residues. DNA of the CDR3: TGTGCCACCAGCAGAGGAGGAACGGGACAGGGGCCATACGAGCAGTACTTC. Encoded protein: CATSRGGTGQGPYEQYF.

The V gene is TRBV5-1, the J gene TRBJ2-3, with 11 nucleotides matching TRBD2. The CDR3 spans 16 residues. V was pared by 0 bases and J by 3 bases, with 3 bases of the junction left unmatched. Germline CDR1 reads SGHRS; CDR2 reads YFSETQ. Here the CDR3 DNA reads TGCGCCAGCAGCTTGGGCGCTAGCGGGAGGACAGATACGCAGTATTTT. This translates into CASSLGASGRTDTQYF. Full variable domain (remainder filled in from reference TRBV5-1 and TRBJ2-3): KAGVTQTPRYLIKTRGQQVTLSCSPISGHRSVSWYQQTPGQGLQFLFEYFSETQRNKGNFPGRFSGRQFSNSRSEMNVSTLELGDSALYLCASSLGASGRTDTQYFGPGTRLTVL.

The J gene is TRBJ2-7, the V gene TRBV3-1 (or the pseudogene TRBV3-2), with 16 nucleotides matching TRBD2. J was trimmed by 1 base and V by 1 base; bases with no gene match: 7. The CDR3 contains 19 residues. Germline-derived CDR1 and CDR2 are LGHDT and YNNKEL (reference sequence). For the CDR3, the DNA is TGTGCCAGCAGCCAAGTACCGGGACTAGCGGGAGGGCTTTCCTACGAGCAGTACTTC. This sequence encodes CASSQVPGLAGGLSYEQYF.

The V and J genes are TRBV11-2 and TRBJ2-3, with 7 bases matching TRBD2. Germline V gives CDR1 SGHAT, CDR2 FQNNGV. The CDR3 is made up of 15 amino acids. V shed 1 base and J 6 bases; nucleotides not matched to a gene: 7. For the CDR3, the DNA is TGTGCCAGCAGCTTAGTCCAGTCGCGGGGGGATACGCAGTATTTT. Protein sequence: CASSLVQSRGDTQYF.